This T cell receptor (beta chain) was profiled in a study of blood T cell repertoires in COVID-19. The CDR3 is made up of 16 amino acids. V dropped 10 bases and J dropped 4 bases, with 24 bases sitting between them. From germline, CDR1 is ENHRY and CDR2 SYGVKD. Clones were sequenced by immunoSEQ multiplex PCR, and TCRdb holds only the in-frame ones, with some missing. The table shows around 97,000 clones, with 70% to 85% occurring only once. The sample taken for sequencing was peripheral blood. The J gene is TRBJ2-3, the V gene TRBV10-3, with D tentatively TRBD2 (7 bases). This TCR came from a man aged 65 to 85 with acute or convalescent COVID-19. The CDR3 reads CATGWAFGGLADTQYF. The CDR3 bases are TGTGCCACAGGATGGGCCTTCGGGGGGCTCGCAGATACGCAGTATTTT.